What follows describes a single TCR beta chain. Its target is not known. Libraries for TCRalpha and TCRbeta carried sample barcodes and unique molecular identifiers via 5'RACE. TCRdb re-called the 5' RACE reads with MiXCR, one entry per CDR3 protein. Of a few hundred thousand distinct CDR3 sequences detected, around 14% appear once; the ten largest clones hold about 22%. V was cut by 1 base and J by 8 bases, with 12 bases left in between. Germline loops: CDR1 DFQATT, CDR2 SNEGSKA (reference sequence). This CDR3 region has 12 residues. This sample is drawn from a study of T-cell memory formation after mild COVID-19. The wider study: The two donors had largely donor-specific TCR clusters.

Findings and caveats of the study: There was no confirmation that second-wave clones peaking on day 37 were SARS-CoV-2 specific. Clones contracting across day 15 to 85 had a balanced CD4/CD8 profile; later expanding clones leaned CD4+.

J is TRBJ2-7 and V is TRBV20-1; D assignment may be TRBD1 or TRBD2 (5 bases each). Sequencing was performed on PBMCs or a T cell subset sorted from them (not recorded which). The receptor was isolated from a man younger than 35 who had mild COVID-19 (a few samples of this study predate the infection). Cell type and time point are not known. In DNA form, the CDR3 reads TGCAGTGCTAGAGGGCCGGGGACCCAGCAGTACGTC. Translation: CSARGPGTQQYV.